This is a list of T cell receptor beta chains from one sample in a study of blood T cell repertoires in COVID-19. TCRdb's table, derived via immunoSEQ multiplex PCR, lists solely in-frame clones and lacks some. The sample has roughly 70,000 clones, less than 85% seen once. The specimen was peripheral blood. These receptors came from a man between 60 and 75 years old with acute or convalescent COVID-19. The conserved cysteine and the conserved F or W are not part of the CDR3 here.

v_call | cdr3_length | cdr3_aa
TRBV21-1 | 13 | ASSPSSDRGGGYT
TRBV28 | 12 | ASSFGGGGDTQY
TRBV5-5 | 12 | ASSWRGMNTEAF
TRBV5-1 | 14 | ASSPGVEATNEKLF
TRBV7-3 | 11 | ASSSLSPGELF
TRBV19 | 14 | ASSISDSLSTDTQY
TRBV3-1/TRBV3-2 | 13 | ASSHTGAENTEAF
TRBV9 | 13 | ASSVVSRDTGELF
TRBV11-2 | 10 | ASSAGGRGYT
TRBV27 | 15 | ASSRISGRAKTGELF
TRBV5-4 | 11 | ASSRTGPDTQY
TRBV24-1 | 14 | ATGELGDSSPDEQF
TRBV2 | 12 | ASSWDSDNQPQH
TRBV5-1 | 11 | ASSSGVGNTIY
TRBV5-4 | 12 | ASSLRGGEETQY
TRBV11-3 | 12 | ASSSGTGGGEAF
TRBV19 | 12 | ASSIDGESYGYT
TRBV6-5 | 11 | ASSRTVNYGYT
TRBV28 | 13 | ASRYDRNSGNTIY
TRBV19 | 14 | ASSTHRQASTDTQY
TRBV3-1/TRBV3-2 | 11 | ASSQQVGTEAF
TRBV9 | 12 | ASSTTGGTDTQY
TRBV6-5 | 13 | ASTQITAGTGELF
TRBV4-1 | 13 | ASSQERGGPGELF
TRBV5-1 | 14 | ASSLLAGTNTGELF
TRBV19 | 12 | ASRLQQGNTEAF
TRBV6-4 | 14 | ASSDVPGGDYNEQF
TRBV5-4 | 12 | ASSPVSNQETQY
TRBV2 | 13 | ASSVSLAGGNEQF
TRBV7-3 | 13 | ASSAAGQGAREQY
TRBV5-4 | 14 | ASSLEMISGANVLT
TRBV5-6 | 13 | ASSLRLVISYEQY
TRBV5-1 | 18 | ASSLWTSGRVSRGYNEQF
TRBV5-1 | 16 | ASSLVGQIGSGANVLT
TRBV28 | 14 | ASSQQGGKLGDTQY
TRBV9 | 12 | ASSVGTGRETQY
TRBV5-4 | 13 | ASTPAPGNNSPLH
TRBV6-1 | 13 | ASSDGLAGVFEQY
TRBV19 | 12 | ASSNLGQGEGYT
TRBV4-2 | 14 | ASSQENRASSHGYT
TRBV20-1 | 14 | SASPSGLRSYNEQF
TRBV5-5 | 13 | ASSFRQGAYNEQF
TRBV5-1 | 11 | ASSDRVTYEQY
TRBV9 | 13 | ASSVGTGGIYEQY
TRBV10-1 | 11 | ASSGDRVDEAF
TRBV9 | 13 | ASSVLDRNTGELF
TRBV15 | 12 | ATSGDRTGGELF
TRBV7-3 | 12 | ASSLMVGRDKAF
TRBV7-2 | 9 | ASSFAGELF
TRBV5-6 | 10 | ASNSRFGEAF
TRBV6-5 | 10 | ASSPRGLLSF
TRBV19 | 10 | ASRTGEGGYT
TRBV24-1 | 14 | ATSDQTSGGYNEQF
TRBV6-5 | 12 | ASSSRGSPPEQY
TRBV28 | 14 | ASSLSGRVSTDTQY
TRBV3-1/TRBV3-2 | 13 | ASSQRDPGGNEQF
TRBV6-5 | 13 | ASTLGEELGNTIY
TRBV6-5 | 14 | ASSYIRDKGRRTQY
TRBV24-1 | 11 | AAGQANTGELF
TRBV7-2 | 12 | ASSFGLASDTQY